This T cell receptor (beta chain) was profiled in a study of T cell changes during pregnancy in multiple sclerosis. Germline-derived CDR1 and CDR2 are MGHRA and YSYEKL. Trimming took 3 bases from V and 9 from J; bases not matched to a gene: 4. The CDR3 length is 15 residues. The data were produced by immunoSEQ multiplex PCR, yet TCRdb's version contains in-frame clones alone and is incomplete. The sample has approximately 65,000 clones, around 96% seen once; the top ten hold about 2.3%. The specimen comprised CD8+ T cells from peripheral blood mononuclear cells, sampled after pregnancy. The TCR originated in a female donor with multiple sclerosis, enrolled in a pregnancy study. The rearrangement links TRBV4-1 to TRBJ1-6, with 11 bases aligning to TRBD1. As DNA, the CDR3 is TGCGCCAGCAGCCATCCGGACAGGGGGCTTTCACCCCTCCACTTT. Its translation: CASSHPDRGLSPLHF.